This entry lists 22 T cell receptor beta chains sequenced from one sample in a study of T cells in Graves' hyperthyroidism and ophthalmopathy. Amplified regions were TCR beta CDR3 sequences from RNA transcripts. Initially, a first-round RT-PCR of the TCR CDR3 employed the HTBI primer set. TCRdb itself ran the multiplex PCR reads through MiXCR, one entry per CDR3 protein. The sample holds 500,000 to 650,000 distinct CDR3 sequences, roughly 18% seen once. Sequencing was performed on blood. The receptor source for this set is a woman under 30 with Graves' ophthalmopathy.

The chain is built from TRBV9 and TRBJ1-4, with D unresolved. The CDR3 extends over 16 amino acids. Per germline, CDR1 SGDLS and CDR2 YYNGEE. V was pared by 3 bases and J by 6 bases, with 18 bases between. CDR3 in DNA: TGTGCCAGCAGCGAGCGAGGATCGCGTGGGTATGAAAAACTGTTTTTT. Protein sequence: CASSERGSRGYEKLFF.

The rearrangement joins TRBV30 to TRBJ1-2, with 7 bases fitting TRBD1. CDR1 is GTSNPN and CDR2 is SVGIG in the germline V gene (reference sequence). J was trimmed by 8 bases and V by 4 bases; bases with no gene match: 7. There are 12 residues in the CDR3. This chain's CDR3 is CAWTRGLEGYTF. The CDR3 DNA reads TGTGCCTGGACGAGGGGGCTGGAAGGCTACACCTTC.

This clonotype has just a few counts. The chain employs TRBV27 and TRBJ2-3; 9 bases align to TRBD2. Germline V gene data show CDR1 as MNHEY and CDR2 as SMNVEV (reference sequence). The CDR3 runs to 16 residues. V shed 1 base and J 6 bases; nucleotides not matched to a gene: 8. The CDR3 coding sequence is TGTGCCAGCAGTTTATGGGCGGGAGGGCCGGGGGATACGCAGTATTTT. It codes for CASSLWAGGPGDTQYF.

Ten or more counts support this clonotype. V gene TRBV5-1 combines with J gene TRBJ2-3; no reliable D call. Germline V CDR1 and CDR2: SGHRS, YFSETQ. The ends were cut back, 1 base at V and 5 bases at J, with 5 bases in the middle. The CDR3 has 12 residues. CDR3 loop: CASSLTEDTQYF. As DNA, the CDR3 is TGCGCCAGCAGCTTGACAGAAGATACGCAGTATTTT.

The CDR3 is CATSRDTFEKLFF. In DNA form, the CDR3 reads TGTGCCACCAGCAGAGACACATTTGAAAAACTGTTTTTT. V and J are TRBV15 and TRBJ1-4; D is undetermined. The CDR3 length is 13 residues. Trimming removed 0 bases at V and 7 bases at J, with 6 bases between. Germline-derived CDR1 and CDR2 are LNHNV and YYDKDF (reference sequence).

This clonotype appeared a few times. The chain is built from TRBV3-1 and TRBJ2-5; 7 bases fit TRBD1. V lost 4 bases and J lost 5; bases outside the gene matches: 10. The CDR3 is 15 residues long. Germline loops: CDR1 LGHDT, CDR2 YNNKEL (reference sequence). This CDR3 is CASSPGQGVGETQYF. Here the CDR3 DNA reads TGTGCCAGCAGCCCGGGTCAGGGGGTGGGGGAGACCCAGTACTTC.

The chain joins TRBV7-9 to TRBJ1-5; 7 nucleotides align to TRBD1. CDR3 size: 16 residues. Unmatched junction bases numbered 10, after V lost 5 bases and J lost 3 bases. Per the germline V gene, CDR1 is SEHNR and CDR2 is FQNEAQ (reference sequence). CDR3 sequence: CASSPAGTAYNQPQHF. The CDR3 DNA reads as TGTGCCAGCAGCCCAGCCGGGACAGCGTACAATCAGCCCCAGCATTTT.

In this sample, this clonotype turned up many times. This chain connects TRBV5-1 to TRBJ2-1; 7 bases align to TRBD2. The germline V gene has CDR1 SGHRS and CDR2 YFSETQ. J was trimmed by 15 bases and V by 4 bases; bases with no gene match: 13. CDR3 length: 13 amino acids. Written as DNA, the CDR3 is TGCGCCAGCAGCGGACCGGCGGGAGAAGTAGGGTTCTTC. It translates to CASSGPAGEVGFF.

This clonotype was recorded many times. The chain uses TRBV2 and TRBJ1-2; tentatively, D is TRBD1 (5 bases). The V gene lost 7 bases and the J gene lost 1 base, with 13 bases spanning the gap. Germline V gene sequence: CDR1 SNHLY, CDR2 FYNNEI. CDR3 length: 14 amino acids. Written as DNA, the CDR3 is TGTGCCAGCAACGAACGAGGGGATAACTATGGCTACACCTTC. Its protein is CASNERGDNYGYTF. The full variable domain, completed using reference TRBV2 and TRBJ1-2, is EPEVTQTPSHQVTQMGQEVILRCVPISNHLYFYWYRQILGQKVEFLVSFYNNEISEKSEIFDDQFSVERPDGSNFTLKIRSTKLEDSAMYFCASNERGDNYGYTFGSGTRLTVV.

This clonotype was detected many times. The V and J genes are TRBV30 and TRBJ1-1; 7 nucleotides line up with TRBD1. The junction had 3 bases not matched to a gene; V was cut back by 1 base and J by 1 base. This CDR3 contains 14 residues. Germline V gene lookup returns CDR1 GTSNPN and CDR2 SVGIG (reference sequence). The CDR3 protein is CAWSAGQSNTEAFF. The CDR3 coding sequence is TGTGCCTGGAGTGCGGGACAGTCGAACACTGAAGCTTTCTTT.

This clonotype was counted ten times or more. The rearrangement uses TRBV12-3 or TRBV12-4 and TRBJ2-3, with D perhaps matching TRBD2 (6 bases). V lost 2 bases and J 6 bases, leaving 12 bases between the germline ends. The CDR3 is made up of 14 amino acids. CDR3: CASSLRGRRDTQYF. The CDR3 DNA sequence: TGTGCCAGCAGTTTACGGGGGAGACGGGATACGCAGTATTTT.

As for this clonotype: A much larger clonotype is one base distant, so this may be a read error. The DNA is omitted, as the CDR3 cannot be located on it reliably, and the CDR3 follows TCRdb's listing. This sequence joins TRBV5-1 and TRBJ2-7; the table's D call, TRBD1, has no DNA check behind it. The length of the CDR3 is 14 amino acids, counting both ends. Germline CDR1 reads SGHRS; CDR2 reads YFSETQ. The CDR3 sequence: CASQVAEGSYEQHF.

This clonotype was observed at least ten times. The chain employs TRBV28 and TRBJ2-7; 9 bases match TRBD1. Germline lookup yields CDR1 MDHEN and CDR2 SYDVKM. The CDR3 spans 17 residues. V gave up 2 bases and J gave up 2 bases; unmatched junction bases: 10. The CDR3 DNA reads TGTGCCAGCAGTTTACTCCCCGGACAGGGGTCCACCTACGAGCAGTACTTC. Translating it yields CASSLLPGQGSTYEQYF.

This clonotype has ten or more counts. The CDR3 DNA reads as TGTGCCAGCAGTCAAATCCCGGGACAGGCCTACGAGCAGTACTTC. This translates into CASSQIPGQAYEQYF. The V call is TRBV27, the J call TRBJ2-7; TRBD1 aligns across 8 bases. V shed 5 bases, J shed 2 bases, and the junction held 8 bases outside the gene matches. The germline V gene encodes CDR1 MNHEY and CDR2 SMNVEV (reference sequence). The CDR3 covers 15 residues.

This clonotype was picked up one time. This sequence joins TRBV29-1 and TRBJ2-2; either TRBD1 or TRBD2 may fit D (6 bases each). V was shortened by 3 bases and J by 5 bases, with 10 bases between the two germline ends. The germline V gene has CDR1 SQVTM and CDR2 ANQGSEA. The CDR3 runs 13 residues. The DNA for the CDR3 is TGCAGCGTTGAGGGGGCGGGAACCGGGGAGCTGTTTTTT. This codes for CSVEGAGTGELFF.

This clonotype was seen many times. The V and J genes are TRBV30 and TRBJ1-5, with D maybe TRBD1 (5 bases). The length of the CDR3 is 13 residues. The germline V gene has CDR1 GTSNPN and CDR2 SVGIG (reference sequence). Trimming took off 0 bases at V and 7 bases at J, with 10 bases between the two ends. The CDR3 loop reads CAWSVSGDQPQHF. The CDR3 region has the DNA TGTGCCTGGAGTGTATCGGGGGACCAGCCCCAGCATTTT.

This clonotype was seen many times. The chain recombines TRBV2 with TRBJ2-2; D ambiguous. The CDR3 sequence is 15 residues long. Germline CDR1 is SNHLY and CDR2 is FYNNEI. V dropped 1 base and J dropped 1 base, with 7 bases sitting between them. This chain's CDR3 is CASSEGTRNTGELFF. CDR3 DNA: TGTGCCAGCAGTGAAGGTACTCGGAACACCGGGGAGCTGTTTTTT.

This clonotype was recorded at least ten times. The rearrangement joins TRBV20-1 to TRBJ1-2, with D possibly being TRBD1 (6 bases). CDR3 size: 16 residues. V was trimmed by 6 bases and J by 5 bases, leaving 25 bases between them. Germline CDR1 and CDR2: DFQATT and SNEGSKA (reference sequence). CDR3 amino acids: CSAATSLQGYVYGYTF. The DNA for the CDR3 is TGCAGTGCCGCTACTAGCCTTCAGGGGTATGTGTATGGCTACACCTTC.

This clonotype was counted at least ten times. The CDR3 bases are TGTGCCAGCAGGGGGGGACTAGCGGGGGACGCTTACAATGAGCAGTTCTTC. Translating it yields CASRGGLAGDAYNEQFF. This chain uses TRBV11-2 with TRBJ2-1, with 14 bases that match TRBD2. V shed 6 bases, J shed 4 bases, and the junction held 8 bases outside the gene matches. The CDR3 runs to 17 residues. The V gene's germline CDR1 is SGHAT and CDR2 FQNNGV.

This clonotype was counted ten times or more. The rearrangement links TRBV2 to TRBJ1-5, with D possibly matching TRBD1 (5 bases). The CDR3 totals 15 residues. CDR1 is SNHLY and CDR2 is FYNNEI in the germline V gene. V shed 3 bases and J shed 3 bases, with 12 bases lying between them. The CDR3 sequence: CASSEERGNNQPQHF. CDR3 nucleotide sequence: TGTGCCAGCAGTGAGGAAAGGGGAAACAATCAGCCCCAGCATTTT.

The table lists this clonotype with many counts. The chain links TRBV27 to TRBJ1-1; D call uncertain. The germline gives CDR1 MNHEY, CDR2 SMNVEV (reference sequence). V gave up 5 bases and J gave up 8 bases, with 12 bases separating them. The CDR3 sequence is 12 residues long. The CDR3 reads CASSKTGREAFF. In DNA form, the CDR3 reads TGTGCCAGCAGTAAAACGGGCAGGGAAGCTTTCTTT.

At least ten counts were recorded for this clonotype. The chain has TRBV28 and TRBJ2-3; D gene uncertain. CDR1 MDHEN and CDR2 SYDVKM come from the germline V gene. The CDR3 is 13 amino acids. Between the trimmed V and J ends, which lost 1 base and 7 bases, there was a span of 9 bases. This CDR3 is CASSLSRINTQYF. In DNA form, the CDR3 reads TGTGCCAGCAGTTTATCTCGTATAAATACGCAGTATTTT.